Listed below are T cell receptor beta chains from one sample, sequenced in a study of blood T cell repertoires in COVID-19. TCRdb keeps only in-frame clones here, not all; method: immunoSEQ multiplex PCR. The table has 300,000 to 350,000 clones, about 93% seen once; the top ten hold roughly 3.3%. Sequenced: peripheral blood. The source is a woman younger than 35 who had recovered from COVID-19. Both conserved end residues are part of each CDR3. A D gene is named only where the DNA matches it firmly. Only part of the rows carry a size: once, few, many, or a class if the clone is expanded.

size,V,J,D,DNA,CDR3
-,TRBV30,TRBJ1-5,TRBD1,TGTGCCTGGAGTGTAACAGGGGGGCCCCAGCATTTT,CAWSVTGGPQHF
once,TRBV5-1,TRBJ2-2,-,TGCGCCAGCAGCTTTCCGGGAACCGGGGAGCTGTTTTTT,CASSFPGTGELFF
-,TRBV5-6,TRBJ2-5,-,TGTGCCAGCAGCTTGGTACAGCAAGAGACCCAGTACTTC,CASSLVQQETQYF
-,TRBV11-2,TRBJ2-1,-,TGTGCCAGCAGCTTTGACAGAACTAAGTTCTTC,CASSFDRTKFF
-,TRBV24-1,TRBJ1-2,TRBD1,TGTGCCACCAGTGATCAGGGACAGGGGGGTGGCTACACCTTC,CATSDQGQGGGYTF
once,TRBV11-3,TRBJ2-1,TRBD2,TGTGCCAGCAGCTTACTTAGCGGGAGGGTGGGGGATAATGAGCAGTTCTTC,CASSLLSGRVGDNEQFF
-,TRBV19,TRBJ1-5,-,TGTGCCAGTAGTGAGGGCGGGTTGGGCAATCAGCCCCAGCATTTT,CASSEGGLGNQPQHF
-,TRBV7-6,TRBJ2-1,-,TGTGCCAGCAGCTCCATGACGGGAGCCATATACAATGAGCAGTTCTTC,CASSSMTGAIYNEQFF
-,TRBV7-2,TRBJ2-1,-,TGTGCCAGCAGCTTAGGCCTAGCTCAAATATACAATGAGCAGTTCTTC,CASSLGLAQIYNEQFF
once,TRBV7-2,TRBJ2-1,-,TGTGCCAGCAGCTTTGTTCTACCTGAGCAGTTCTTC,CASSFVLPEQFF
-,TRBV2,TRBJ2-5,TRBD2,TGTGCCAGCACCCAGAATAGCGGGAGATGGGAGACCCAGTACTTC,CASTQNSGRWETQYF
-,TRBV5-1,TRBJ1-1,-,TGCGCCAGCAGCTTGGGCCAGGACACTGAAGCTTTCTTT,CASSLGQDTEAFF
-,TRBV25-1,TRBJ2-3,TRBD1,TGTGCCAGCAGTGACTGGGGTGCCAGGGGGCACACAGATACGCAGTATTTT,CASSDWGARGHTDTQYF
-,TRBV5-4,TRBJ2-5,-,TGTGCCAGCAGCTTGGAACAGGGCAGGGAAGAGACCCAGTACTTC,CASSLEQGREETQYF
-,TRBV6-5,TRBJ1-1,TRBD1,TGTGCCAGCACCCAACAGGGGAGGTACACTGAAGCTTTCTTT,CASTQQGRYTEAFF
-,TRBV9,TRBJ1-2,-,TGTGCCAGCAGCGTAGAGATGAGAGGGCAAGGCTACACCTTC,CASSVEMRGQGYTF
-,TRBV2,TRBJ1-1,-,TGTGCCAGCGCCCCCACCATCGGGGCTGAAGCTTTCTTT,CASAPTIGAEAFF
-,TRBV10-2,TRBJ2-1,-,TGCGCCAGCAGGGACTACGGTTATGAGCAGTTCTTC,CASRDYGYEQFF
-,TRBV11-2,TRBJ1-1,-,TGTGCCAGCAGCCCCAGGGATGAGAACACTGAAGCTTTCTTT,CASSPRDENTEAFF
-,TRBV9,TRBJ2-1,-,TGTGCCAGCAGCACCCGACAGGGAGGTAACAATGAGCAGTTCTTC,CASSTRQGGNNEQFF
-,TRBV5-1,TRBJ2-3,TRBD2,TGCGCCAGCAGCTGGGTCGGCGGGAGGTTCACAGATACGCAGTATTTT,CASSWVGGRFTDTQYF
-,TRBV18,TRBJ1-1,TRBD1,TGTGCCAGCTCACGGGACAGGGGGCGAACTGAAGCTTTCTTT,CASSRDRGRTEAFF
once,TRBV27,TRBJ2-5,TRBD2,TGTGCCAGCAGTTTACCCAGGACTAGCACGGGAGAGACCCAGTACTTC,CASSLPRTSTGETQYF
-,TRBV4-3,TRBJ1-6,-,TGCGCCAGCAGCCTCTCGGGTTCACCCCTCCACTTT,CASSLSGSPLHF
-,TRBV14,TRBJ2-1,-,TGTGCCAGCAGCCCGGGACTTCCATTCAATGAGCAGTTCTTC,CASSPGLPFNEQFF
-,TRBV2,TRBJ1-1,-,TGTGCCAGCAGGCAGGGACTCTCGAACACTGAAGCTTTCTTT,CASRQGLSNTEAFF
-,TRBV11-3,TRBJ1-1,-,TGTGCCAGCAGCGAGGGCCTCCGGCCCAACACTGAAGCTTTCTTT,CASSEGLRPNTEAFF
-,TRBV5-6,TRBJ1-5,TRBD1,TGTGCCAGCAGCTCGGCGTTGACAGGGGATTATCAGCCCCAGCATTTT,CASSSALTGDYQPQHF
-,TRBV2,TRBJ2-2,-,TGTGCCAGCAGTCTCCGATCGGTTCGCGGCACCGGGGAGCTGTTTTTT,CASSLRSVRGTGELFF
-,TRBV30,TRBJ2-1,TRBD2,TGTGCCTGGACGAAACAAACTAGCGGGAGGGGCAATGAGCAGTTCTTC,CAWTKQTSGRGNEQFF
-,TRBV19,TRBJ1-5,TRBD1,TGTGCCAGTAGTCCCCACCGGGACAGGGGCCATCAGCCCCAGCATTTT,CASSPHRDRGHQPQHF
-,TRBV4-3,TRBJ1-1,-,TGCGCCAGCAGCCAAGAAAGGGGTGGTGGAGCTTTCTTT,CASSQERGGGAFF
once,TRBV3-1/TRBV3-2,TRBJ2-3,-,TGTGCCAGCAGCCCTTCGGGCACAGATACGCAGTATTTT,CASSPSGTDTQYF
-,TRBV11-3,TRBJ2-3,-,TGTGCCAGCAGCTTAGCGGGGTCCACAGATACGCAGTATTTT,CASSLAGSTDTQYF
-,TRBV19,TRBJ1-1,TRBD1,TGTGCCAGTAGTAACCGCCCTCGACAGGGGAGGACTGAAGCTTTCTTT,CASSNRPRQGRTEAFF
-,TRBV6-1,TRBJ1-1,-,TGTGCCAGCAGTGAATTGGGCAGATGGACTGAAGCTTTCTTT,CASSELGRWTEAFF
-,TRBV18,TRBJ1-2,TRBD1,TGTGCCAGCTCACCACAGACAGGGGCTGATGGCTACACCTTC,CASSPQTGADGYTF
-,TRBV5-6,TRBJ2-1,-,TGTGCCAGCAGCTTGATAGGGGTTGAGCAGTTCTTC,CASSLIGVEQFF
-,TRBV6-2/TRBV6-3,TRBJ2-1,TRBD1,TGTGCCAGCAGTTTCGACAGGGAACTTTCCTACAATGAGCAGTTCTTC,CASSFDRELSYNEQFF
-,TRBV27,TRBJ2-3,TRBD2,TGTGCCAGCAGTTTATTGGGGACTAGATCCGCCTCGGATACGCAGTATTTT,CASSLLGTRSASDTQYF
-,TRBV7-2,TRBJ2-5,-,TGTGCCAGCAGCTTAGACGGAGCTAAGACCCAGTACTTC,CASSLDGAKTQYF
-,TRBV10-3,TRBJ1-1,TRBD1,TGTGCCATCAGACAGGGGATGAACACTGAAGCTTTCTTT,CAIRQGMNTEAFF
-,TRBV7-9,TRBJ1-1,-,TGTGCCAGCAGCTCACCGGGACAAGTGGATGAAGCTTTCTTT,CASSSPGQVDEAFF
once,TRBV29-1,TRBJ1-1,-,TGCAGCGTTTTAGATGAGAACACTGAAGCTTTCTTT,CSVLDENTEAFF
-,TRBV6-5,TRBJ1-2,-,TGTGCCAGCAGTTTGAGACCAGGGACAAATTATGGCTACACCTTC,CASSLRPGTNYGYTF
-,TRBV4-1,TRBJ2-1,TRBD2,TGCGCCAGCAGCCTCCTAGGACTAGCGGGAAATGAGCAGTTCTTC,CASSLLGLAGNEQFF
-,TRBV5-5,TRBJ1-1,-,TGTGCCAGCAGCTTGCAGGGAACACTCCCGAACACTGAAGCTTTCTTT,CASSLQGTLPNTEAFF
-,TRBV5-1,TRBJ2-3,-,TGCGCCAGCAGCTCCGGACAGAACACAGATACGCAGTATTTT,CASSSGQNTDTQYF
-,TRBV13,TRBJ1-4,TRBD1,TGTGCCACCCGACAGGGGAATGAAAAACTGTTTTTT,CATRQGNEKLFF
once,TRBV9,TRBJ2-3,TRBD1,TGTGCCAGCAGCGTAGACAGGGGGCCCCCAGATACGCAGTATTTT,CASSVDRGPPDTQYF
-,TRBV9,TRBJ1-1,-,TGTGCCAGCAGCGAATGTTCCGGGAGGCGGGTGTTGAGTTGTGCTGAAGCTTTCTTT,CASSECSGRRVLSCAEAFF
-,TRBV4-3,TRBJ1-6,-,TGCGCCAGCAGCCAAGATGGGGGGGGCCGAAATTCACCCCTCCACTTT,CASSQDGGGRNSPLHF
-,TRBV10-3,TRBJ1-2,-,TGTGCCATCAGTGTGGGGGGTAGTAGCTACACCTTC,CAISVGGSSYTF